The 29 T cell receptor beta chains presented below share a single source sample, sequenced in a study of blood T cell repertoires in COVID-19 (TCRdb year 2020). Library generation was performed with the immunoSEQ multiplex PCR assay. TCRdb carries this immuneACCESS record with in-frame sequences only. Its versions omit some clonotypes, under half of them owing to an unresolved V gene in the studies checked, with the rest unexplained. Counted in this sample were 240,000 or so clones; 85% to 90% of them appeared once. The top ten constitute roughly 6.3% of the sample. Material: peripheral blood. All receptors come from a man aged 55-75 years with acute or convalescent COVID-19.

V and J are TRBV15 and TRBJ2-1, with 9 bases matching TRBD2. The V gene's germline CDR1 is LNHNV and CDR2 YYDKDF (reference sequence). V lost 3 bases, J lost 5 bases, and 5 bases stayed unmatched. CDR3 length: 15 amino acids. The CDR3 here is CATSRETSGHNEQFF. CDR3 DNA sequence: TGTGCCACCAGCAGGGAGACTAGCGGACACAATGAGCAGTTCTTC.

The V gene is TRBV6-5, the J gene TRBJ2-2; 7 positions match TRBD2. V lost 9 bases and J lost 3; bases outside the gene matches: 7. The length of the CDR3 is 14 residues. Germline values: CDR1 MNHEY, CDR2 SVGAGI. CDR3 nucleotides: TGTGCCAGTCTCGGGGGGTCCTACACCGGGGAGCTGTTTTTT. Protein: CASLGGSYTGELFF.

The chain carries TRBV24-1 and TRBJ2-4; D might be TRBD1 (5 bases). Trimming removed 3 bases at V and 6 bases at J, with 14 bases between. This CDR3 spans 15 amino acids. Germline V gene lookup returns CDR1 KGHDR and CDR2 SFDVKD. The CDR3 DNA reads as TGTGCCACCAGTGATGTCGTAGGGGATCTAAACATTCAGTACTTC. Translating gives CATSDVVGDLNIQYF.

This chain uses TRBV7-3 with TRBJ2-7; D may be TRBD2 (8 bases). V lost 5 bases and J lost 4, with 18 bases in between. Germline values: CDR1 SGHTA, CDR2 FQGTGA. This CDR3 spans 15 amino acids. The CDR3, as DNA: TGTGCCAGCAGCCCCAGGGGGGCGGGAGGTTACGAGCAGTACTTC. It specifies CASSPRGAGGYEQYF.

This chain links TRBV30 with TRBJ2-3; 10 bases fit TRBD1. V shed 2 bases and J 3 bases; nucleotides not matched to a gene: 5. The CDR3 spans 15 residues. Germline-derived CDR1 and CDR2 are GTSNPN and SVGIG (reference sequence). Written as DNA, the CDR3 is TGTGCCTGGAGTTTAGGGACAGGGGAGACAGATACGCAGTATTTT. It codes for CAWSLGTGETDTQYF.

The V and J genes are TRBV4-3 and TRBJ1-2, with D tentatively TRBD1 (5 bases). The CDR3 runs 16 residues. Per the germline V gene, CDR1 is LGHNA and CDR2 is YSLEER. Between the trimmed V and J ends, which lost 0 bases and 8 bases, there was a span of 19 bases. The CDR3 DNA follows: TGCGCCAGCAGCCAAGATGAAGTAACCGGGGCGGGAGGCTACACCTTC. Translated: CASSQDEVTGAGGYTF.

The rearrangement joins TRBV10-1 to TRBJ2-6; perhaps TRBD2 as D (6 bases). V was clipped by 4 bases and J by 0 bases, with 13 bases between them. Germline lookup yields CDR1 WNHNN and CDR2 SYGVQD (reference sequence). This CDR3 is built from 17 residues. The CDR3 region is CASSAGTESSGANVLTF. The CDR3 nucleotides read TGCGCCAGCAGTGCCGGGACTGAAAGCTCTGGGGCCAACGTCCTGACTTTC.

The V and J genes are TRBV4-2 and TRBJ1-2, with 9 bases matching TRBD1. This CDR3 has 15 amino acids. Germline CDR1 LGHNA, CDR2 YNFKEQ. Germline trimming cut 1 base from V and 4 bases from J; bases unmatched to any gene: 4. The CDR3 nucleotides read TGTGCCAGCAGCCAAGTAGGACAGGGGAGCTATGGCTACACCTTC. Translated, it gives CASSQVGQGSYGYTF.

The gene calls are TRBV4-2 and TRBJ1-2; D might be TRBD1 (5 bases). In germline, CDR1 is LGHNA, CDR2 YNFKEQ. The CDR3 length is 13 residues. V lost 4 bases, J lost 4 bases, and 10 bases lay in between. For the CDR3, the DNA is TGTGCCAGCAGCCCCAGGGACTCCTATGGCTACACCTTC. This translates into CASSPRDSYGYTF.

The rearrangement links TRBV28 to TRBJ2-7; 10 bases align to TRBD1. V gave up 6 bases and J gave up 5 bases; unmatched junction bases: 4. Looked up from germline, CDR1 is MDHEN and CDR2 is SYDVKM. There are 13 residues in the CDR3. CDR3 bases: TGTGCCAGCAGGACAGGGGGCAGGGACGAGCAGTACTTC. As protein: CASRTGGRDEQYF.

The chain couples TRBV25-1 to TRBJ2-1; D is perhaps TRBD1 (6 bases). The V end was cut by 9 bases, the J end by 7 bases, with 10 bases between. Germline CDR1 reads MGHDK; CDR2 reads SYGVNS. The CDR3 covers 11 residues. The CDR3 coding sequence is TGTGCCAGATACAGGGAAAATGAGCAGTTCTTC. Protein sequence: CARYRENEQFF.

The chain combines TRBV3-1 (or the pseudogene TRBV3-2) with TRBJ1-1; D gene unclear. The CDR3 has 12 residues. Trimming removed 3 bases from V and 3 bases from J, with 5 bases in between. Germline-derived CDR1 and CDR2 are LGHDT and YNNKEL (reference sequence). CDR3: CASSHGDTEAFF. CDR3 in DNA: TGTGCCAGCAGCCACGGGGACACTGAAGCTTTCTTT.

Here the CDR3 DNA reads TGTGCCAGCAGATCAACGGGAACTGGGGCCAACGTCCTGACTTTC. Its translation is CASRSTGTGANVLTF. The chain carries TRBV7-9 and TRBJ2-6; D is possibly TRBD2 (5 bases). This CDR3 is built from 15 residues. From germline, CDR1 is SEHNR and CDR2 FQNEAQ (reference sequence). V was trimmed by 6 bases and J by 2 bases, leaving 11 bases between them.

V is TRBV2 and J is TRBJ2-4; 11 positions match TRBD2. The CDR3 length is 15 residues. The germline V gene has CDR1 SNHLY and CDR2 FYNNEI. V shed 7 bases and J 7 bases; nucleotides not matched to a gene: 9. The CDR3 is CASTYSGRARNIQYF. DNA for the CDR3: TGTGCCAGCACCTATAGCGGGAGGGCCCGGAACATTCAGTACTTC.

This CDR3 is CASSLPGQLSSGNTIYF. The CDR3 bases are TGTGCCAGCAGTTTACCGGGACAGCTTTCCTCTGGAAACACCATATATTTT. This sequence joins TRBV28 and TRBJ1-3, with 7 bases matching TRBD1. CDR3 size: 17 residues. Germline CDR1 is MDHEN and CDR2 is SYDVKM. V trimming: 2 bases; J trimming: 0 bases; junction bases outside the gene matches: 7.

With regard to this clone: The sample carries other DNA sequences with the same CDR3. V gene TRBV2 combines with J gene TRBJ1-5; D is unclear. Germline CDR1 reads SNHLY; CDR2 reads FYNNEI. This CDR3 has 13 residues. V lost 8 bases, J lost 0 bases, and 8 bases lay in between. As DNA, the CDR3 is TGTGCCAGCCTAGCGGATAGCAATCAGCCCCAGCATTTT. Protein product: CASLADSNQPQHF.

The chain couples TRBV28 to TRBJ2-5; 8 bases fit TRBD2. The V and J ends lost 6 bases and 3 bases, in that order; junction bases with no gene match: 6. Germline-derived CDR1 and CDR2 are MDHEN and SYDVKM. The CDR3 has 14 residues. The CDR3 region has the DNA TGTGCCAGCAGCATTCCGGGACTAGAAGAGACCCAGTACTTC. Protein sequence: CASSIPGLEETQYF.

This clone was counted ten times or more. This chain connects TRBV6-2 or TRBV6-3 to TRBJ1-5, with 8 nucleotides matching TRBD1. The CDR3 is 15 residues long. After removal of 5 bases from V and 4 bases from J, the junction contained 7 bases not matched to a gene. Germline loops: CDR1 MNHEY, CDR2 SVGEGT. The CDR3 coding sequence is TGTGCCAGCAGTAGGGGGAACAGGGGGAATCAGCCCCAGCATTTT. It encodes CASSRGNRGNQPQHF.

The V call is TRBV7-2, the J call TRBJ1-6, with D perhaps TRBD1 (5 bases). Trimming removed 5 bases at V and 6 bases at J, with 8 bases between. CDR1 is SGHTA, CDR2 FQGNSA, per germline. The CDR3 runs to 13 residues. As DNA, the CDR3 is TGTGCCAGCAGCGGGGGGAGTAATTCACCCCTCCACTTT. Residues: CASSGGSNSPLHF.

The rearrangement links TRBV28 to TRBJ1-4; a possible D gene is TRBD1 (6 bases). The germline V gene encodes CDR1 MDHEN and CDR2 SYDVKM. With 5 bases removed from V and 7 bases from J, the gap between germline ends came to 11 bases. CDR3 length: 13 residues. The CDR3 spells CASSPRGFEKLFF. The CDR3 nucleotides are TGTGCCAGCAGTCCCAGGGGTTTTGAAAAACTGTTTTTT.

J is TRBJ2-2 and V is TRBV5-1, with 8 bases lining up with TRBD2. The trim removed 4 bases at V and 7 bases at J, leaving 15 bases unmatched. From germline, CDR1 is SGHRS and CDR2 YFSETQ. CDR3 length: 17 amino acids. CDR3 in DNA: TGCGCCAGCAGCCCGGGAGCTAGCGGGCCCGGGGGCGGGGAGCTGTTTTTT. It codes for CASSPGASGPGGGELFF.

At least ten counts were recorded for this clone. The V gene is TRBV15, the J gene TRBJ1-1; no clear D. V lost 0 bases, J lost 7 bases, and 12 bases lay in between. CDR3 length: 14 residues. Germline CDR1 and CDR2: LNHNV and YYDKDF (reference sequence). The chain's CDR3 is CATSRDRKGVEAFF. CDR3 nucleotides: TGTGCCACCAGCAGAGATCGGAAGGGAGTTGAAGCTTTCTTT.

The V gene is TRBV6-2 or TRBV6-3, the J gene TRBJ2-6; 7 bases fit TRBD1. After removal of 5 bases from V and 0 bases from J, the junction contained 7 bases not matched to a gene. Germline V gene sequence: CDR1 MNHEY, CDR2 SVGEGT. This CDR3 comprises 17 residues. The CDR3: CASSDRQGSSGANVLTF. Written as DNA, the CDR3 is TGTGCCAGCAGTGACCGACAGGGAAGCTCTGGGGCCAACGTCCTGACTTTC.

This clone was seen a few times. The chain recombines TRBV6-2 or TRBV6-3 with TRBJ1-5; D may be TRBD1 (6 bases). Trimming took 3 bases from V and 11 from J, leaving 17 bases between them. This CDR3 has 14 residues. The germline gives CDR1 MNHEY, CDR2 SVGEGT. The CDR3 reads CASSYSGANRAQHF. CDR3 nucleotide sequence: TGTGCCAGCAGTTATTCCGGGGCCAACAGGGCCCAGCATTTT.

V usage is TRBV24-1 and J usage is TRBJ2-3, with D uncertain. Trimming took off 0 bases at V and 0 bases at J, with 12 bases between the two ends. There are 17 residues in the CDR3. Looked up from germline, CDR1 is KGHDR and CDR2 is SFDVKD. The CDR3 coding sequence is TGTGCCACCAGTGATTTGGGTGGGCCCTCTAGCACAGATACGCAGTATTTT. Encoded protein: CATSDLGGPSSTDTQYF.

This clone has just a few counts. This chain connects TRBV6-2 or TRBV6-3 to TRBJ2-3; D perhaps matches TRBD2 (6 bases). This CDR3 contains 16 residues. V gave up 4 bases and J gave up 5 bases, with 19 bases separating them. The germline V gene encodes CDR1 MNHEY and CDR2 SVGEGT. The chain's CDR3 is CASSFGGEAGGDTQYF. CDR3 DNA sequence: TGTGCCAGCAGTTTTGGTGGGGAGGCTGGGGGAGATACGCAGTATTTT.

The genes are TRBV6-5 and TRBJ2-7; D is perhaps TRBD2 (7 bases). Between the trimmed V and J ends, which lost 6 bases and 2 bases, there was a span of 14 bases. CDR3 size: 14 residues. The germline gives CDR1 MNHEY, CDR2 SVGAGI. CDR3 in DNA: TGTGCCAGCAGCCCCACAGGGACTACCTACGAGCAGTACTTC. It yields the protein CASSPTGTTYEQYF.

The chain recombines TRBV5-1 with TRBJ1-3, with unresolved D. The CDR3 contains 16 residues. CDR1 is SGHRS, CDR2 YFSETQ, per germline. V was pared by 0 bases and J by 0 bases, with 10 bases between. The CDR3 nucleotides read TGCGCCAGCAGCTTGGCGGAGTCTTTCTCTGGAAACACCATATATTTT. Protein sequence: CASSLAESFSGNTIYF.

The chain joins TRBV30 to TRBJ1-5; the D gene is possibly TRBD1 (5 bases). Germline CDR1 GTSNPN, CDR2 SVGIG (reference sequence). This CDR3 spans 15 amino acids. The V gene lost 2 bases and the J gene lost 3 bases, with 14 bases spanning the gap. The CDR3 DNA reads TGTGCCTGGAGTACGGGCAGGGATTTCAATCAGCCCCAGCATTTT. The encoded protein is CAWSTGRDFNQPQHF.